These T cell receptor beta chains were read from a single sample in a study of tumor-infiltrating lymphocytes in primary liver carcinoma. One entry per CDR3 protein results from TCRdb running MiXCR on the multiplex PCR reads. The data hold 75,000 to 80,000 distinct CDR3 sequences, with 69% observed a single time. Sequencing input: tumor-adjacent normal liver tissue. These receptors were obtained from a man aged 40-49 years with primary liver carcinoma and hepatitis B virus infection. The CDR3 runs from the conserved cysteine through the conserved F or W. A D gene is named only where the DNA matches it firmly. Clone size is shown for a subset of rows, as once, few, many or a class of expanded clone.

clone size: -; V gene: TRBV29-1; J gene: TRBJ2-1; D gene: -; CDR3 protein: CSVEARVGYNEQFF; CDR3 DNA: TGCAGTGTTGAAGCGCGAGTCGGCTACAATGAGCAGTTCTTC
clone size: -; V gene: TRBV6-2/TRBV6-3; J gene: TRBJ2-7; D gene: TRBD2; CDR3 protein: CVTRASGRYEHYF; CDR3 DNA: TGTGTCACCCGGGCTAGCGGGAGATACGAGCACTACTTC
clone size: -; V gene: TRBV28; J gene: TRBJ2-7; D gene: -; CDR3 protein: CASSFFRLSGGRISYEQYF; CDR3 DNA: TGTGCCAGCAGTTTTTTCAGACTATCGGGTGGGCGAATCTCCTACGAGCAGTACTTC
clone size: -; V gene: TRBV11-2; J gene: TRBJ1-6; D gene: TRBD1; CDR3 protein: CASRQTGQGRSPLHF; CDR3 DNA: TGTGCCAGCAGACAAACCGGACAGGGCAGATCACCCCTCCACTTT
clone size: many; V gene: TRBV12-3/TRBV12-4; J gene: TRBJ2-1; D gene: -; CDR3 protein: CASSFGRDNEQFF; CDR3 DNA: TGTGCCAGCAGTTTTGGCAGAGACAATGAGCAGTTCTTC
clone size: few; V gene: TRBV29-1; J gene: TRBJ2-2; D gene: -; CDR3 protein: CSVGQGELFF; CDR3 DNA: TGCAGCGTGGGGCAGGGGGAGCTGTTTTTT
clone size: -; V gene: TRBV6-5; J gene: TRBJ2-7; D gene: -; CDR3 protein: CASMLGAYNEQYF; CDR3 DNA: TGTGCCAGTATGTTAGGGGCTTACAATGAGCAGTACTTC
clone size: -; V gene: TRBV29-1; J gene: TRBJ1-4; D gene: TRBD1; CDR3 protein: CSVEEDRGRSEKLFF; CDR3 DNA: TGCAGCGTTGAAGAAGACAGGGGCAGGAGTGAAAAACTGTTTTTT
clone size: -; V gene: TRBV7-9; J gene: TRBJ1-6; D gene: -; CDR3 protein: CTSSLTGDSPLHF; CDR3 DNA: TGTACCAGCAGCTTGACCGGAGATTCACCCCTCCACTTT
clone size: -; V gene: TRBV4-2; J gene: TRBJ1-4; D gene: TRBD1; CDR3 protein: CANSQATGATNEKLFF; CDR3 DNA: TGTGCCAACAGCCAAGCAACAGGGGCGACTAATGAAAAATTGTTTTTT
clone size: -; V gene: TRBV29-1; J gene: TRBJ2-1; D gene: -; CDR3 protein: CSVDPKGRGNDQLF; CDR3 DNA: TGCAGCGTCGACCCTAAAGGGCGGGGCAATGATCAGTTATTC
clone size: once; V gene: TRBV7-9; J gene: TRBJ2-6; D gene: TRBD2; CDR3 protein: CVSSLRLLASGSSGTNVLTF; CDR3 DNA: TGTGTCAGCAGCTTGAGGTTGCTGGCTAGCGGGAGTTCTGGGACCAACGTCCTGACTTTC
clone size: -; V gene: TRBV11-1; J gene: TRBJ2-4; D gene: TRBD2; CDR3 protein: CASSSPGSSGAKNIQYF; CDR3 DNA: TGTGCCAGCAGCTCCCCCGGGTCTAGCGGGGCCAAAAACATTCAGTACTTC
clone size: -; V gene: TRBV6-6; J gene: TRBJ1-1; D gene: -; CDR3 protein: CASSYQGGNTKAFF; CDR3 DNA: TGTGCCAGCAGTTACCAGGGAGGGAACACTAAAGCTTTCTTT
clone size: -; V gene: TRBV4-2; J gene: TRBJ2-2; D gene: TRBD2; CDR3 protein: CASSQDLAGNTGVLLF; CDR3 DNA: TGTGCCAGCAGCCAAGACCTAGCGGGGAACACCGGGGTGCTGCTTTTT
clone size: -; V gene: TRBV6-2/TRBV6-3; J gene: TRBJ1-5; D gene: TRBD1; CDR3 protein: CASSYPWTGGNLPRHF; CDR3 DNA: TGTGCCAGCAGTTATCCCTGGACAGGTGGCAATCTGCCCCGGCATTTT
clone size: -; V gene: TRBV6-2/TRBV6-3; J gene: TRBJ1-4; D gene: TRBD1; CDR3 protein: CANSLRQGNEKLFF; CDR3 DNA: TGTGCCAACAGTTTACGACAGGGAAATGAAAAATTGTTTTTT
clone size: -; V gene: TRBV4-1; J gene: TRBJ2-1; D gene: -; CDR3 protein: CAGSQDADTFYNEQFF; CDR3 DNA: TGCGCCGGCAGCCAAGACGCGGATACCTTCTACAATGAGCAGTTTTTC
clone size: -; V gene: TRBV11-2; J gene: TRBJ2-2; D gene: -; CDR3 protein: CANSFRQSNTEKLFF; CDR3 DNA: TGTGCCAACAGCTTTAGGCAATCGAACACCGAGAAGCTGTTTTTT
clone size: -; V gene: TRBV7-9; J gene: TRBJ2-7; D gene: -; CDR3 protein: CASNPDRSYELYF; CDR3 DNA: TGTGCCAGCAACCCGGACAGAAGCTACGAGCTGTACTTC
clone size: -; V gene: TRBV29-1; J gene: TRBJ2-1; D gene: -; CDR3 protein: CSDSTLRPWSRQEQFF; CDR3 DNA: TGCAGCGACTCCACGCTTCGGCCCTGGTCCCGCCAAGAGCAGTTCTTC
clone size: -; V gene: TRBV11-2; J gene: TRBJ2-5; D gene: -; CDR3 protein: CVSSSTGILLSQYF; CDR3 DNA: TGTGTCAGCAGCTCGACGGGGATATTATTGTCCCAGTACTTC
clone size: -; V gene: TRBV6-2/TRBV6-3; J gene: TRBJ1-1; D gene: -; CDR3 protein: CAISYSGQRTEAFF; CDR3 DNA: TGTGCCATCAGTTACTCGGGACAAAGGACTGAAGCTTTCTTT
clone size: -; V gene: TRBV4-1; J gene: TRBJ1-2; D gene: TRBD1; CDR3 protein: CVSSQLRQGRNGNTF; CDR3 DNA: TGCGTCAGCAGCCAACTCCGACAGGGTCGGAATGGCAACACCTTC
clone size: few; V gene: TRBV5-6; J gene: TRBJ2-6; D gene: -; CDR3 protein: CASSSVGVLTF; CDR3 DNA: TGTGCCAGCAGCTCCGTGGGCGTCCTGACTTTC
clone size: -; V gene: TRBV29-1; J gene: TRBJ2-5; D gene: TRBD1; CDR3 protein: CSVENDRGQETQYF; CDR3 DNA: TGCAGCGTTGAAAACGACAGGGGACAAGAGACCCAGTATTTC
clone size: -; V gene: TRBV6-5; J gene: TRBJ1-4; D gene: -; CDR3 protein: CASSYNKGNEKLFF; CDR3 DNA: TGTGCCAGCAGTTACAATAAGGGGAATGAAAAACTGTTTTTT
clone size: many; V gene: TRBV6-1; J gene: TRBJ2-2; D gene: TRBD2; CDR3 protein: CASTHVSGTNTGELFF; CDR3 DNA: TGTGCCAGCACTCACGTTAGCGGGACGAACACCGGGGAGCTGTTTTTT
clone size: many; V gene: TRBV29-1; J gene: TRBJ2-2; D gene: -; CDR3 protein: CSVDAGTNTGELFF; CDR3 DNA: TGCAGCGTTGACGCAGGGACGAACACCGGGGAGCTGTTTTTT
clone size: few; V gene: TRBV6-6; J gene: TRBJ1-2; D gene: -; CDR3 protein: CASSFPDSNYGYTF; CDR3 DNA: TGTGCCAGCAGTTTCCCGGACAGTAACTATGGCTACACCTTC
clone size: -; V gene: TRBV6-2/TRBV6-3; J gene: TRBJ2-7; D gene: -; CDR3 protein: CANSIMQYYEQYF; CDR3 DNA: TGTGCCAACAGTATCATGCAGTACTACGAGCAGTACTTC
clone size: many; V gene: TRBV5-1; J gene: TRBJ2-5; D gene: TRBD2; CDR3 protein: CASSLGLAGETQYF; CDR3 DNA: TGCGCCAGCAGCTTGGGACTAGCGGGAGAGACCCAGTACTTC
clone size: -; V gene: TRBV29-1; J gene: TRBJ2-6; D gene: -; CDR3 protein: CSIGVQGGANVLTF; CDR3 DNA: TGCAGCATTGGGGTCCAAGGTGGGGCCAACGTCCTGACTTTC
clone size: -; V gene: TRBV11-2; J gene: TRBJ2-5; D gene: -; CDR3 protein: CASSRPLVGKQETKYF; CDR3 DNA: TGTGCCAGCAGCAGGCCGTTGGTTGGGAAACAAGAGACCAAGTACTTC
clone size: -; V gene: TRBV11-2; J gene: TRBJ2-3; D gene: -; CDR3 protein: CASSFYGCSTDMHYF; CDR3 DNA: TGTGCCAGCAGCTTCTACGGGTGTAGCACAGATATGCATTATTTT
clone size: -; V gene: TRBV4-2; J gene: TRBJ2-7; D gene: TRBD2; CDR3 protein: CTSNQAASGASYEQYF; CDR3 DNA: TGTACCAGCAACCAAGCGGCTAGCGGGGCTTCCTACGAGCAGTACTTC
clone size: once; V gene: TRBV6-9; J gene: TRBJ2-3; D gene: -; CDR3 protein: CVSRSDDSFSTDTHYF; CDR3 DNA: TGTGTCAGCAGAAGCGACGATTCCTTTAGCACAGATACGCACTATTTT
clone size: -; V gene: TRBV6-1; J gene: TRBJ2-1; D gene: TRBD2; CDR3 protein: CASTLGGGVYNEQFF; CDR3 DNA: TGTGCCAGCACCCTAGGCGGGGGAGTCTACAATGAACAGTTCTTC
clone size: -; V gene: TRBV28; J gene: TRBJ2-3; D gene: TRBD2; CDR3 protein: CASSFLAATDTQYF; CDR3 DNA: TGTGCCAGCAGTTTCCTAGCGGCGACAGATACGCAGTATTTT
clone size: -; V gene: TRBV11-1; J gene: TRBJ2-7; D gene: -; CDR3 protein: CTSSSSRDSSYEQYF; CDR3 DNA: TGTACCAGCAGCTCATCCCGGGACTCCTCTTATGAGCAGTACTTC
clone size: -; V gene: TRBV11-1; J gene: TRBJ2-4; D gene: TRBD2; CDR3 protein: CASSFPGASGTKNIQYF; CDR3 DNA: TGTGCCAGCAGCTTTCCCGGAGCTAGCGGTACCAAAAACATTCAGTACTTC
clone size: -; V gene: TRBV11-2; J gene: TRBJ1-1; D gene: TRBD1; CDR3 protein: CVSSPRGRGVTEAFF; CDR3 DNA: TGTGTCAGCAGCCCCAGGGGGCGAGGAGTTACTGAAGCTTTCTTC
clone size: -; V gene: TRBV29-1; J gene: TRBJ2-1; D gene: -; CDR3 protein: CSVEVIGQEGNEHFF; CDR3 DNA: TGCAGCGTTGAAGTGATAGGACAGGAGGGGAATGAGCACTTTTTC
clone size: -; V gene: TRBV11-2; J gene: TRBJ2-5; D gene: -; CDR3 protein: CASSLGAGSQETQYF; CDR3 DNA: TGTGCCAGCAGCTTGGGAGCTGGCAGTCAAGAGACCCAGTACTTC
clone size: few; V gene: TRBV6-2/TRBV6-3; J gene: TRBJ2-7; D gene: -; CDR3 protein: CASTPTSDSSYEQYF; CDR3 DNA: TGTGCCAGCACCCCGACCTCCGACAGCTCCTACGAGCAGTACTTC
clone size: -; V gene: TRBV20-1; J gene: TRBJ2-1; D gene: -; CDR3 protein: CSAYIYNEQFF; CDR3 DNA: TGCAGTGCTTACATATACAATGAGCAGTTCTTC
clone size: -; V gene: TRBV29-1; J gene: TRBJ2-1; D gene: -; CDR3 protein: CSVRQGGIYQFF; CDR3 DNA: TGCAGCGTCCGACAGGGAGGCATTTATCAGTTCTTC
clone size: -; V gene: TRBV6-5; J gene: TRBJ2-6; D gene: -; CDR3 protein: CASSLDLPGANVLAF; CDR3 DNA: TGTGCCAGCAGTCTCGACCTTCCTGGGGCCAACGTCCTGGCTTTC
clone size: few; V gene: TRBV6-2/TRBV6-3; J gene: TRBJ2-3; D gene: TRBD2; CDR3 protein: CASSQPRAGSADTQYF; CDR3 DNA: TGTGCCAGCAGCCAACCCCGAGCGGGGAGCGCAGATACGCAGTATTTT
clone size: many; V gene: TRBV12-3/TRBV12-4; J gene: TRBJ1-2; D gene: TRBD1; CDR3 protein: CASSSGTVYGYTF; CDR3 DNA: TGTGCCAGCAGTTCAGGGACAGTCTATGGCTACACCTTC
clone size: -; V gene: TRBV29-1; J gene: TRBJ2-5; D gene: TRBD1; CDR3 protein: CGVETDRGLAETQYF; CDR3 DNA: TGCGGCGTTGAAACGGACAGGGGGCTAGCAGAGACCCAGTACTTC
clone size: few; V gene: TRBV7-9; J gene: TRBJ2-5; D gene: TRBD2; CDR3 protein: CASSQAGGRQEIQYF; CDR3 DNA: TGTGCCAGCAGCCAAGCGGGAGGCCGCCAAGAGATCCAGTACTTC
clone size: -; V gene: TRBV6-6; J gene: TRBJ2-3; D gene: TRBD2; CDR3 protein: CANMKGTSGRADMQYF; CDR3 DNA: TGTGCCAACATGAAAGGGACTAGCGGGAGGGCGGATATGCAGTATTTT
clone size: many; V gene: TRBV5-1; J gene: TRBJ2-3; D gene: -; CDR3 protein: CASSLGHNTDTQYF; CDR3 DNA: TGCGCCAGCAGCTTGGGACATAACACAGATACGCAGTATTTT
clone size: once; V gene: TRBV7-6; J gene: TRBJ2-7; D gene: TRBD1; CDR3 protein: CVSSLLTGTGSHEQYF; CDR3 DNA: TGTGTCAGCAGCTTGCTTACCGGGACAGGGAGCCACGAGCAGTACTTC